What follows are 16 T cell receptor beta chains derived from one specimen sequenced in a study of T cells after yellow fever vaccination. TCRdb used MiXCR to reprocess the 5' RACE reads, holding one entry per CDR3 protein. Of 500,000 to 650,000 distinct CDR3 sequences in the sample, 17% were seen once. The specimen was PBMCs, collected 5 to 6 days after the first yellow fever vaccination. These receptors all come from a man younger than 35 who received the YFV17D yellow fever vaccine.

This clonotype was counted a few times. The chain uses TRBV27 and TRBJ1-6, with 7 bases that match TRBD1. The ends lost 3 bases at V and 10 bases at J; junction bases unmatched: 9. Germline CDR1 MNHEY, CDR2 SMNVEV (reference sequence). The CDR3 has 15 residues. The CDR3 reads CASSFNRGSGSPLHF. CDR3 bases: TGTGCCAGCAGTTTTAACAGGGGTTCAGGCTCACCCCTCCACTTT.

The chain couples TRBV7-6 to TRBJ2-7; TRBD1 or TRBD2 may be the D gene (5 bases each). The CDR3 spans 15 residues. Germline CDR1 SGHVS, CDR2 FNYEAQ. Trimming removed 2 bases from V and 0 bases from J, with 11 bases in between. CDR3 nucleotide sequence: TGTGCCAGCAGCTTATACTACGGGGCCTCCTACGAGCAGTACTTC. Amino acid sequence: CASSLYYGASYEQYF.

This clonotype has just a few counts. CDR3 DNA: TGCGCCAGCAGCTTGGGTCTAGTTGGCGGGGAGCTGTTTTTT. It specifies CASSLGLVGGELFF. The chain carries TRBV5-1 and TRBJ2-2; D gene uncertain. The V end was cut by 0 bases, the J end by 7 bases, with 10 bases between. CDR1 is SGHRS and CDR2 is YFSETQ in the germline V gene. The CDR3 consists of 14 residues.

The rearrangement uses TRBV7-2 and TRBJ2-3; D tentatively fits TRBD1 or TRBD2 (5 bases each). CDR1 is SGHTA, CDR2 FQGNSA, per germline. Trimming cost V 0 bases and J 4 bases, with 8 bases left between them. The CDR3 is made up of 14 amino acids. The CDR3 DNA sequence: TGTGCCAGCAGCTTAGCGGGACGGGCAGATACGCAGTATTTT. Translated, it gives CASSLAGRADTQYF.

A few counts support this clonotype. This rearrangement joins TRBV4-1 to TRBJ2-7, with 14 bases matching TRBD2. Germline V lookup: CDR1 MGHRA, CDR2 YSYEKL. Trimming at V came to 4 bases and at J to 2 bases, leaving 1 base not matched to a gene. The CDR3 is 15 residues long. For the CDR3, the DNA is TGCGCCAGCAGCCCGGGACTAGCGGGGGCCTACGAGCAGTACGTC. Residues: CASSPGLAGAYEQYV.

The chain has TRBV5-1 and TRBJ2-5; D could derive from TRBD1 or TRBD2 (5 bases each). CDR3 length equals 14 residues. Germline assignment: CDR1 SGHRS and CDR2 YFSETQ. Trimming stripped 4 bases from V and 4 bases from J, with 14 bases between. The CDR3, as DNA: TGCGCCAGCAGCGCGGACGGGGCTGGAGAGACCCAGTACTTC. Its translation: CASSADGAGETQYF. The whole variable domain, remainder taken from reference TRBV5-1 and TRBJ2-5, is KAGVTQTPRYLIKTRGQQVTLSCSPISGHRSVSWYQQTPGQGLQFLFEYFSETQRNKGNFPGRFSGRQFSNSRSEMNVSTLELGDSALYLCASSADGAGETQYFGPGTRLLVL.

The sample holds a few counts of this clonotype. The chain links TRBV7-9 to TRBJ2-1, with 11 bases that match TRBD2. V lost 3 bases to trimming and J lost 4 bases; unmatched junction nucleotides: 8. The germline V gene has CDR1 SEHNR and CDR2 FQNEAQ (reference sequence). The CDR3 has 17 residues. CDR3 loop: CASSFFLAGGLYNEQFF. The CDR3 DNA reads TGTGCCAGCAGCTTCTTTTTAGCGGGGGGGCTTTACAATGAGCAGTTCTTC.

The chain links TRBV19 to TRBJ1-5, with 9 nucleotides matching TRBD1. V gave up 4 bases and J gave up 0 bases; unmatched junction bases: 4. This CDR3 has 16 amino acids. Germline V gene data show CDR1 as LNHDA and CDR2 as SQIVND (reference sequence). The CDR3 spells CASSTWDRDSNQPQHF. For the CDR3, the DNA is TGTGCCAGTAGTACCTGGGACAGGGATAGCAATCAGCCCCAGCATTTT. The whole variable domain, remainder taken from reference TRBV19 and TRBJ1-5, is DGGITQSPKYLFRKEGQNVTLSCEQNLNHDAMYWYRQDPGQGLRLIYYSQIVNDFQKGDIAEGYSVSREKKESFPLTVTSAQKNPTAFYLCASSTWDRDSNQPQHFGDGTRLSIL.

CDR3 in amino acids: CASSSTSGGVVGTQYF. The CDR3, as DNA: TGTGCCAGCAGCTCTACTAGCGGGGGGGTGGTGGGAACGCAGTATTTT. This chain connects TRBV7-2 to TRBJ2-3; the match to TRBD2 covers 13 bases. Trimming removed 4 bases from V and 9 bases from J; junction bases left unmatched: 10. Germline lookup yields CDR1 SGHTA and CDR2 FQGNSA. The length of the CDR3 is 16 residues.

In its sample, this clonotype was seen many times. The rearrangement links TRBV20-1 to TRBJ1-2, with D possibly being TRBD1 (5 bases). This CDR3 is 12 amino acids long. Trimming took 5 bases from V and 6 from J, leaving 13 bases between them. Germline CDR1 is DFQATT and CDR2 is SNEGSKA (reference sequence). CDR3 loop: CSAGGHTNGYTF. The DNA for the CDR3 is TGCAGTGCTGGCGGACATACAAATGGCTACACCTTC.

The rearrangement uses TRBV20-1 and TRBJ2-1; 7 positions agree with TRBD1. Germline V lookup: CDR1 DFQATT, CDR2 SNEGSKA (reference sequence). Losses at the gene ends were 5 bases for V and 0 bases for J; bases not matched to a gene: 13. The CDR3 is 17 amino acids. CDR3 in amino acids: CSAGGPGQRTSYNEQFF. CDR3 coding DNA: TGCAGTGCTGGAGGTCCGGGACAGAGAACCTCCTACAATGAGCAGTTCTTC.

The chain joins TRBV7-3 to TRBJ2-1, with 8 nucleotides matching TRBD1. This CDR3 is 15 amino acids long. V shed 3 bases, J shed 7 bases, and the junction held 8 bases outside the gene matches. Germline V gene data show CDR1 as SGHTA and CDR2 as FQGTGA. CDR3 amino acids: CASSFDRGVRNEQFF. DNA for the CDR3: TGTGCCAGCAGCTTCGACAGGGGAGTAAGGAATGAGCAGTTCTTC.

This clonotype was counted ten times or more. This chain's CDR3 is CASRQGINEKLFF. In nucleotides, the CDR3 is TGCGCCAGCCGACAGGGCATTAATGAAAAACTGTTTTTT. The chain has TRBV5-1 and TRBJ1-4, with 7 positions matching TRBD1. Germline-derived CDR1 and CDR2 are SGHRS and YFSETQ. The CDR3 has 13 residues. Trimming cost V 7 bases and J 4 bases; bases outside gene matches: 4.

The rearrangement uses TRBV4-1 and TRBJ2-3; perhaps TRBD2 as D (7 bases). V lost 6 bases, J lost 2 bases, and 24 bases lay in between. The germline V gene encodes CDR1 MGHRA and CDR2 YSYEKL. The CDR3 contains 18 residues. The DNA of the CDR3 is TGCGCCAGCAGACCCCCTACCCGCGGGGGCCGTACCACAGATACGCAGTATTTT. This gives the protein CASRPPTRGGRTTDTQYF.

To note about this clonotype: A much larger clone lies a single base off, so this may be a read error. V is TRBV5-1 and J is TRBJ1-3; D may be TRBD1 (5 bases). CDR1 SGHRS and CDR2 YFSETQ come from the germline V gene. The ends were cut back, 0 bases at V and 4 bases at J, with 8 bases in the middle. CDR3 length: 14 residues. The CDR3 DNA follows: TGCGCCAGCAGCTTGGCGGGGGTCGGAAACACCATATATTTT. Translating gives CASSLAGVGNTIYF.

Only a few counts were recorded for this clonotype. The chain links TRBV5-1 to TRBJ2-3; 7 nucleotides line up with TRBD1. After removal of 4 bases from V and 0 bases from J, the junction contained 8 bases not matched to a gene. The CDR3 extends over 16 amino acids. Germline CDR1 reads SGHRS; CDR2 reads YFSETQ. The chain's CDR3 is CASSPETGSSTDTQYF. The CDR3, as DNA: TGCGCCAGCAGCCCGGAGACAGGGTCTAGCACAGATACGCAGTATTTT.